Each of the 8 T cell receptor beta chains below was sequenced from the same sample in a study of a mutant IDH1 vaccine in newly diagnosed glioma. This sample's time point: week 23, last vaccination. Each dose delivered 300 ug of mutant IDH1 20-mer peptide subcutaneously with imiquimod. Their recognized antigens are unknown. Only in-frame clones appear in the TCRdb table, and some are missing; sequencing was by immunoSEQ multiplex PCR. This repertoire shows roughly 10,000 clones, about 91% found once; its top ten account for roughly 5.6%. The source material was PBMCs, sampled from a glioma patient whose treatment included an IDH1 peptide vaccine. The origin of the receptors is a middle-aged woman with glioma. Some clones in this sample may be carry-over from other donors' samples.

The V and J genes are TRBV27 and TRBJ2-7; D unclear. The V gene's germline CDR1 is MNHEY and CDR2 SMNVEV (reference sequence). The CDR3 covers 13 residues. V dropped 6 bases and J dropped 3 bases, with 12 bases sitting between them. CDR3 in DNA: TGTGCCAGCAGCCCACAGATGGGCTACGAGCAGTACTTC. Its translation is CASSPQMGYEQYF.

The table lists this clone with a few counts. Written as DNA, the CDR3 is TGTGCCAGCAGTTTTACCGCGGGCAGAGAAGCTTTCTTT. Protein product: CASSFTAGREAFF. The chain recombines TRBV27 with TRBJ1-1; D uncertain. Trimming cost V 3 bases and J 8 bases, with 13 bases left between them. Germline loops: CDR1 MNHEY, CDR2 SMNVEV (reference sequence). CDR3 length: 13 residues.

This clone occurred once. The chain joins TRBV15 to TRBJ2-3; 7 positions agree with TRBD1. Losses at the gene ends were 0 bases for V and 0 bases for J; bases not matched to a gene: 3. Germline values: CDR1 LNHNV, CDR2 YYDKDF (reference sequence). The CDR3 totals 16 residues. CDR3 DNA: TGTGCCACCAGCAGAGAAGGACAGGCAAGCACAGATACGCAGTATTTT. This translates into CATSREGQASTDTQYF.

V and J are TRBV30 and TRBJ1-6; TRBD1 is a possible D gene (5 bases). The CDR3 is made up of 13 amino acids. V was trimmed by 5 bases and J by 10 bases, leaving 15 bases between them. Germline CDR1 GTSNPN, CDR2 SVGIG (reference sequence). This CDR3 is CAWGDGLGSPLHF. The CDR3 DNA is TGTGCCTGGGGGGACGGCCTGGGATCACCCCTCCACTTT.

Only one count was recorded for this clone. The V and J genes are TRBV6-1 and TRBJ1-2; TRBD1 matches 7 bases. The ends lost 4 bases at V and 8 bases at J; junction bases unmatched: 16. CDR3 size: 16 residues. Germline V gene data show CDR1 as MNHNS and CDR2 as SASEGT. Here the CDR3 DNA reads TGTGCCAGCAGTGCTTCACAGGGGAGGGGTCCGAGAGGCTACACCTTC. This translates into CASSASQGRGPRGYTF.

This chain's CDR3 is CATSRGLAGSYEQFF. The CDR3, as DNA: TGTGCCACCAGCAGGGGACTAGCGGGGAGCTATGAGCAGTTCTTC. The chain carries TRBV15 and TRBJ2-1; 13 positions match TRBD2. CDR3 length: 15 residues. Germline V gives CDR1 LNHNV, CDR2 YYDKDF (reference sequence). J gave up 8 bases and V 3 bases, and 4 bases lay outside the gene matches.

The chain uses TRBV19 and TRBJ2-1; D unclear. The germline V gene has CDR1 LNHDA and CDR2 SQIVND (reference sequence). Between the trimmed V and J ends, which lost 7 bases and 4 bases, there was a span of 14 bases. This CDR3 has 14 amino acids. The CDR3 reads CASKPWRSYNEQFF. As DNA, the CDR3 is TGTGCCAGTAAACCGTGGCGGAGTTACAATGAGCAGTTCTTC.

The chain carries TRBV6-1 and TRBJ1-1; the D gene is possibly TRBD1 (6 bases). Germline V lookup: CDR1 MNHNS, CDR2 SASEGT. The CDR3 consists of 13 residues. V lost 6 bases to trimming and J lost 7 bases, with 15 bases between them. The CDR3 nucleotides are TGTGCCAGCAGGGAACAGGGTACTATTGAAGCTTTCTTT. Its protein is CASREQGTIEAFF.